Included here is one T cell receptor (beta chain) sequence, with context. The antigen is undetermined. The data originate from a study of T cell responses to AZD1222 COVID-19 vaccine. Only in-frame clones appear in the TCRdb table, and some are missing; sequencing was by immunoSEQ multiplex PCR. Of roughly 140,000 clones in the sample, about 91% are singletons; the top ten hold more than 3%. The study's findings and limits: Clonal diversity was possibly underestimated, and white British individuals and females predominated among donors.

The CDR3 has 15 amino acids. The germline V and J ends were trimmed by 6 bases and 1 base, with 15 bases remaining between them. The germline V gene has CDR1 SNHLY and CDR2 FYNNEI. The sample in question was peripheral blood, obtained on day 0 of MenACWY control vaccination. The chain is built from TRBV2 and TRBJ1-1; D gene uncertain. The clonotype originates from an adult in good health. The CDR3 here is CASRILGNSNTEAFF. The CDR3 bases are TGTGCCAGCAGGATACTTGGAAACTCGAACACTGAAGCTTTCTTT.